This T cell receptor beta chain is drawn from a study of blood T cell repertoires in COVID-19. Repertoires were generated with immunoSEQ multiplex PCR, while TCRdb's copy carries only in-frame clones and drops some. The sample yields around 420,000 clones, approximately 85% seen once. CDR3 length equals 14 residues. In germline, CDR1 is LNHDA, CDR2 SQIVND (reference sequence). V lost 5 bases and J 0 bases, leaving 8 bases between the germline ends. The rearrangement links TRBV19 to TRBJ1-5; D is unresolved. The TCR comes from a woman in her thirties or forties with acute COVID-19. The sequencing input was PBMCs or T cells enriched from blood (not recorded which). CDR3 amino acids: CASSSSHSNQPQHF. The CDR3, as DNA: TGTGCCAGTAGTTCCAGTCATAGCAATCAGCCCCAGCATTTT.